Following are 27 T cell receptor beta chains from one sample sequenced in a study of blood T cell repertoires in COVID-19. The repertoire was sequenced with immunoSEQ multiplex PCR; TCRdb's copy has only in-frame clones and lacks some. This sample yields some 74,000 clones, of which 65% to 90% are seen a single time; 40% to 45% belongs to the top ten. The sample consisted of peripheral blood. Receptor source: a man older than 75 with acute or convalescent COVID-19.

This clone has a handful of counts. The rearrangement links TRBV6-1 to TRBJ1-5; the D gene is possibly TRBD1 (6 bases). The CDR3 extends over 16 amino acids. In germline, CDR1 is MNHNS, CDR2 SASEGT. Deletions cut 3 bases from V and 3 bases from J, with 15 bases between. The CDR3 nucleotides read TGTGCCAGCAGTGAGAGCACCGGACAGAACAATCAGCCCCAGCATTTT. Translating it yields CASSESTGQNNQPQHF.

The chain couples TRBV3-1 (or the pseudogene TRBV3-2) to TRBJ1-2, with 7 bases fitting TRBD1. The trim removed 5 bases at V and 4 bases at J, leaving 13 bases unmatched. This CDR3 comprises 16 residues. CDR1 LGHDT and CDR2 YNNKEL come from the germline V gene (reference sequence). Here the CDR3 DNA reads TGTGCCAGCAGCAGGAGGCAGGGGGATATTCTCTATGGCTACACCTTC. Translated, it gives CASSRRQGDILYGYTF.

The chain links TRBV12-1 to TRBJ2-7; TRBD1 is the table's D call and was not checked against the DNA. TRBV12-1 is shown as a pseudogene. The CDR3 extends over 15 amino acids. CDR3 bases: TGTGCCAGCAGCACCCGGGACATTATATCCTACGAGCAGTACTTC. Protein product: CASSTRDIISYEQYF.

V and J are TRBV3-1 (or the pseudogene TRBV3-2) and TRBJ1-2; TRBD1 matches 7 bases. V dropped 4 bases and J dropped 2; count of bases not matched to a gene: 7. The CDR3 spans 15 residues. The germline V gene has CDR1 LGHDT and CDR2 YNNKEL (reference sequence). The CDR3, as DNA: TGTGCCAGCAGCCCGCCGGGACAGCTAAACTATGGCTACACCTTC. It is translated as CASSPPGQLNYGYTF.

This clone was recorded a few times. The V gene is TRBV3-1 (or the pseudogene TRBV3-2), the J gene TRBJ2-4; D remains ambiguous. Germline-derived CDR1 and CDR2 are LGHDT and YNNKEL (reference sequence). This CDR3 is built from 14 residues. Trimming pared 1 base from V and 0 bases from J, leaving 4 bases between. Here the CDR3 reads CASSQGLAKNIQYF. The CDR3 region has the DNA TGTGCCAGCAGCCAAGGGCTAGCCAAAAACATTCAGTACTTC.

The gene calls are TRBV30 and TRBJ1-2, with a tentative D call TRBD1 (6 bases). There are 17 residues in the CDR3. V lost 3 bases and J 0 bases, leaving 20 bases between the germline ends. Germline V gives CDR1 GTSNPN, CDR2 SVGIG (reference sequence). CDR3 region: CAWSIDYGQLANYGYTF. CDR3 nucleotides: TGTGCCTGGAGCATCGACTACGGACAGTTAGCTAACTATGGCTACACCTTC.

The CDR3 spells CASSLMTGGFYNSPLHF. DNA of the CDR3: TGTGCCAGCAGCTTAATGACAGGGGGCTTTTATAATTCACCCCTCCACTTT. The chain links TRBV5-4 to TRBJ1-6; 10 bases align to TRBD1. Looked up from germline, CDR1 is SGHNT and CDR2 is YYREEE (reference sequence). The CDR3 length is 17 residues. Trimming removed 2 bases from V and 4 bases from J; junction bases left unmatched: 6.

This chain's CDR3 is CASRDWAGRDTEAFF. The CDR3 nucleotides read TGTGCCAGCAGGGATTGGGCGGGTCGGGACACTGAAGCTTTCTTT. V and J are TRBV6-6 and TRBJ1-1, with D uncertain. CDR3 size: 15 residues. CDR1 is MNHNY and CDR2 is SVGAGI in the germline V gene (reference sequence). V lost 6 bases to trimming and J lost 3 bases, with 17 bases between them.

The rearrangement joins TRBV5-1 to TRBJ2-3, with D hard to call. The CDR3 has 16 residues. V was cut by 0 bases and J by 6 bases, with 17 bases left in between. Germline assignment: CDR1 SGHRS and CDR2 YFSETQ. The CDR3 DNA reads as TGCGCCAGCAGCTTGGCCGGTGAGGCTAGTTGGGATACGCAGTATTTT. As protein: CASSLAGEASWDTQYF.

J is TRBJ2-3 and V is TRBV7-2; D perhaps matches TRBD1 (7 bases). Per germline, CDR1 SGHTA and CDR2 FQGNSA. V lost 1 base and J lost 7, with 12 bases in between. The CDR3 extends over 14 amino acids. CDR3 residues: CASSLGQGGNTQYF. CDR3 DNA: TGTGCCAGCAGCTTAGGACAGGGCGGGAATACGCAGTATTTT.

The CDR3 region is CASSPSRTEQPQHF. The DNA of the CDR3 is TGTGCCAGCAGCCCCTCACGCACGGAGCAGCCCCAGCATTTT. J is TRBJ1-5 and V is TRBV5-6, with D unclear. V was shortened by 4 bases and J by 7 bases, with 15 bases between the two germline ends. Per germline, CDR1 SGHDT and CDR2 YYEEEE. The CDR3 runs to 14 residues. Combining the CDR3 with reference TRBV5-6 and TRBJ1-5 gives the whole variable domain DAGVTQSPTHLIKTRGQQVTLRCSPKSGHDTVSWYQQALGQGPQFIFQYYEEEERQRGNFPDRFSGHQFPNYSSELNVNALLLGDSALYLCASSPSRTEQPQHFGDGTRLSIL.

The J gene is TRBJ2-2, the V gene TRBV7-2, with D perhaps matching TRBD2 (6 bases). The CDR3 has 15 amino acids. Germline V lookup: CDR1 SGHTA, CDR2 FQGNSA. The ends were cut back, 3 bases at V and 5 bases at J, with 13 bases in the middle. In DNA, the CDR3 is TGTGCCAGCAGCTTGGGGACTGTCCTAACCGGGGAGCTGTTTTTT. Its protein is CASSLGTVLTGELFF.

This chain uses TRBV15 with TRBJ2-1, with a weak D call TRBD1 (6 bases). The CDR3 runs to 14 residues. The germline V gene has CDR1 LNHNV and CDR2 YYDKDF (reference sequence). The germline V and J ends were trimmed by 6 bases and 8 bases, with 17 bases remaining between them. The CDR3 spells CATRRTGKGDEQFF. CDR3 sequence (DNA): TGTGCCACCAGAAGAACAGGGAAAGGGGATGAGCAGTTCTTC. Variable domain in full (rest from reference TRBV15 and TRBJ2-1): DAMVIQNPRYQVTQFGKPVTLSCSQTLNHNVMYWYQQKSSQAPKLLFHYYDKDFNNEADTPDNFQSRRPNTSFCFLDIRSPGLGDTAMYLCATRRTGKGDEQFFGPGTRLTVL.

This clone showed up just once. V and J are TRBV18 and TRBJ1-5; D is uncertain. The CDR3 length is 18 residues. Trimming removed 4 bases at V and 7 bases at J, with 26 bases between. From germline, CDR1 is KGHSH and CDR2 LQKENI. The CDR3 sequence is CASSRKDPAGSGNQPQHF. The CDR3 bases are TGTGCCAGCTCACGGAAGGACCCCGCAGGATCCGGGAACCAGCCCCAGCATTTT. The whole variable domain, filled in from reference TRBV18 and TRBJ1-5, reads NAGVMQNPRHLVRRRGQEARLRCSPMKGHSHVYWYRQLPEEGLKFMVYLQKENIIDESGMPKERFSAEFPKEGPSILRIQQVVRGDSAAYFCASSRKDPAGSGNQPQHFGDGTRLSIL.

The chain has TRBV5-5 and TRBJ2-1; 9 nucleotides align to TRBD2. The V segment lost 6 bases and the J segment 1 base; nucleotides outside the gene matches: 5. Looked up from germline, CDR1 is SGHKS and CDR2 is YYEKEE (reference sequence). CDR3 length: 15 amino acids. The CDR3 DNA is TGTGCCAGCACCCTTCTAGCGGGGTCCTACAATGAGCAGTTCTTC. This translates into CASTLLAGSYNEQFF.

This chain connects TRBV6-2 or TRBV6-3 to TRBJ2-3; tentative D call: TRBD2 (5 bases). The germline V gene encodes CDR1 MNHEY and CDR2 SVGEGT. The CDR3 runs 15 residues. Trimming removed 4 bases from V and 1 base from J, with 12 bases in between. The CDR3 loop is CASSSVGVRTDTQYF. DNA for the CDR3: TGTGCCAGCAGTTCGGTGGGAGTACGCACAGATACGCAGTATTTT.

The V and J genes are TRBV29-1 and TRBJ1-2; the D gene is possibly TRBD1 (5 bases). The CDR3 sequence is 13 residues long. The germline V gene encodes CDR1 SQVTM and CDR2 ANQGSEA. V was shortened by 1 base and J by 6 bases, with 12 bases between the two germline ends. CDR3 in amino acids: CSVEVSQGNGYTF. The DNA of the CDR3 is TGCAGCGTTGAAGTAAGTCAGGGAAATGGCTACACCTTC.

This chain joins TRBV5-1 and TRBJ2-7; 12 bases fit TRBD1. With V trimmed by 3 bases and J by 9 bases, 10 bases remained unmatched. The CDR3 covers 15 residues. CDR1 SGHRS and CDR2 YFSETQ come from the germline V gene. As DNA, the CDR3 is TGCGCCAGCAGCTCGGAGGGGGACAGGGGGCGCGGGCAGTACTTC. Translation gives CASSSEGDRGRGQYF. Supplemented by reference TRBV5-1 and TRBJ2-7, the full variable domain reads KAGVTQTPRYLIKTRGQQVTLSCSPISGHRSVSWYQQTPGQGLQFLFEYFSETQRNKGNFPGRFSGRQFSNSRSEMNVSTLELGDSALYLCASSSEGDRGRGQYFGPGTRLTVT.

CDR3 nucleotide sequence: TGTGCCAGCTCACCACAGGGGGTAGGGGGGAACACTGAAGCTTTCTTT. Translating it yields CASSPQGVGGNTEAFF. V and J are TRBV18 and TRBJ1-1, with D possibly matching TRBD1 (6 bases). Germline CDR1 KGHSH, CDR2 LQKENI. The CDR3 contains 16 residues. V lost 1 base to trimming and J lost 1 base, with 13 bases between them.

The CDR3 DNA follows: TGTGCCAGCAGCCCCAGATTGAACACTGAAGCTTTCTTT. Its protein is CASSPRLNTEAFF. This chain uses TRBV6-5 with TRBJ1-1, with unresolved D. The CDR3 sequence is 13 residues long. In germline, CDR1 is MNHEY, CDR2 SVGAGI. The V gene lost 6 bases and the J gene lost 0 bases, with 8 bases spanning the gap.

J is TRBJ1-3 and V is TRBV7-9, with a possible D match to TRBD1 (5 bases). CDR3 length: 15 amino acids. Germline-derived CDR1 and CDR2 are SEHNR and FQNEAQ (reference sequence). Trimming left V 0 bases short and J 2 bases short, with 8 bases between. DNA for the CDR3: TGTGCCAGCAGCTTAGCGACAGTGGCTGGAAACACCATATATTTT. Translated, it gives CASSLATVAGNTIYF.

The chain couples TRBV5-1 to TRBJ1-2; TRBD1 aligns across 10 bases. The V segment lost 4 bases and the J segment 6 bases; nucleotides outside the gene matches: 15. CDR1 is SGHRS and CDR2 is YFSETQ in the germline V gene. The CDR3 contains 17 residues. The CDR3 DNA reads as TGCGCCAGCAGCCTCGCGCCTACGGACAGGGGGTTGGATGGCTACACCTTC. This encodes CASSLAPTDRGLDGYTF.

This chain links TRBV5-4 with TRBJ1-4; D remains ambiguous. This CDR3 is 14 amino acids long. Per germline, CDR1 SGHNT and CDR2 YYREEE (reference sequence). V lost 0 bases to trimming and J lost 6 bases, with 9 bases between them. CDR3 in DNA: TGTGCCAGCAGCTTGGCGGGTACCGATGAAAAACTGTTTTTT. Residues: CASSLAGTDEKLFF.

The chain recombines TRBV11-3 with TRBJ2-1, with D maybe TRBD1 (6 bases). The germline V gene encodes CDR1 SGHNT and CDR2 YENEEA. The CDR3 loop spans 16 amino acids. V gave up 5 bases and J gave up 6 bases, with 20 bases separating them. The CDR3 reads CASSTGTLTLGNEQFF. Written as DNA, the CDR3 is TGTGCCAGCAGCACCGGGACACTTACCCTGGGCAATGAGCAGTTCTTC.

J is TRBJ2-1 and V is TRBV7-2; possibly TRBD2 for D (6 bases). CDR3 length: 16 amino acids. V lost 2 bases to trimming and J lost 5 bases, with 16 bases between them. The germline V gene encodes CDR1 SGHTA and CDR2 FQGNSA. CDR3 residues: CASSLLASVGNNEQFF. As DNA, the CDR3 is TGTGCCAGCAGCTTACTGGCTAGCGTCGGGAACAATGAGCAGTTCTTC. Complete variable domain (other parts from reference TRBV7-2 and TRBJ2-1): GAGVSQSPSNKVTEKGKDVELRCDPISGHTALYWYRQSLGQGLEFLIYFQGNSAPDKSGLPSDRFSAERTGGSVSTLTIQRTQQEDSAVYLCASSLLASVGNNEQFFGPGTRLTVL.

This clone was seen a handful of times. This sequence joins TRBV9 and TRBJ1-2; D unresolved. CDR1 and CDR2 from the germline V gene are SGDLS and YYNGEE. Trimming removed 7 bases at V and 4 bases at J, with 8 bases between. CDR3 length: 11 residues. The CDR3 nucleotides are TGTGCCAGCTCAGGCATCTATGGCTACACCTTC. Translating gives CASSGIYGYTF.

In DNA, the CDR3 is TGTGCCAGTAGTTACCTGGACAGGGGGAGGACCGGGGAGCTGTTTTTT. This gives the protein CASSYLDRGRTGELFF. The rearrangement links TRBV19 to TRBJ2-2, with 10 bases matching TRBD1. CDR1 is LNHDA, CDR2 SQIVND, per germline (reference sequence). This CDR3 is built from 16 residues. Trimming cost V 5 bases and J 5 bases; bases outside gene matches: 8.